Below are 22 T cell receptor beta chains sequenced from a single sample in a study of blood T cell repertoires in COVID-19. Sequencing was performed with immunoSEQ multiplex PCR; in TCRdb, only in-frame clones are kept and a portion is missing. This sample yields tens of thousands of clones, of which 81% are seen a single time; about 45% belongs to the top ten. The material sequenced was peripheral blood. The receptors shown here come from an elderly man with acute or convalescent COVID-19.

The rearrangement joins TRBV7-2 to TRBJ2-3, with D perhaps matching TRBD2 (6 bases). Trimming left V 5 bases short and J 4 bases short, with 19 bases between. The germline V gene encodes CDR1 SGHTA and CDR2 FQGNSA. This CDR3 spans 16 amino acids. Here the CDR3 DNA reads TGTGCCAGCAGCCCGCACTATGGCGGGAAGGCAGATACGCAGTATTTT. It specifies CASSPHYGGKADTQYF. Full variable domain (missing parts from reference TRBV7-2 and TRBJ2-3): GAGVSQSPSNKVTEKGKDVELRCDPISGHTALYWYRQSLGQGLEFLIYFQGNSAPDKSGLPSDRFSAERTGGSVSTLTIQRTQQEDSAVYLCASSPHYGGKADTQYFGPGTRLTVL.

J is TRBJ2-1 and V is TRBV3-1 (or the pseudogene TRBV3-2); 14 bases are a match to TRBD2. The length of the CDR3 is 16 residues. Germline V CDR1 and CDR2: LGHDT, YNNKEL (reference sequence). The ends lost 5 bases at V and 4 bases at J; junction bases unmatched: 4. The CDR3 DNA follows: TGTGCCAGCAGCTACGGGACTAGCGGGAGATACAATGAGCAGTTCTTC. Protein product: CASSYGTSGRYNEQFF.

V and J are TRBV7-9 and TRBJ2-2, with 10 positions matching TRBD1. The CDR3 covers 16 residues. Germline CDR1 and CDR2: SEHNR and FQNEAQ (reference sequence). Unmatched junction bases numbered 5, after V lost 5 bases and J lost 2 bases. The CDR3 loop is CASSTWDRGNTGELFF. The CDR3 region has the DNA TGTGCCAGCAGCACCTGGGACAGGGGAAACACCGGGGAGCTGTTTTTT.

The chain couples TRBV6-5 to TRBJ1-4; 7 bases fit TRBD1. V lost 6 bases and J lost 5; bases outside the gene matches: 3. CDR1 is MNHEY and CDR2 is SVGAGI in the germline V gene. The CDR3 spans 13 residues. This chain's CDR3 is CASRGTVNEKLFF. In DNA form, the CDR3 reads TGTGCCAGCAGAGGGACAGTGAATGAAAAACTGTTTTTT.

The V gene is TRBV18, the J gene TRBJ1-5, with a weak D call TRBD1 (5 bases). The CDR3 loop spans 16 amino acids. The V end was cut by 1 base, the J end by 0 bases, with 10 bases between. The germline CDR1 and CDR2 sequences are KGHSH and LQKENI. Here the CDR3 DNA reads TGTGCCAGCTCACCACGGGGGAGGGCTAGCAATCAGCCCCAGCATTTT. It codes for CASSPRGRASNQPQHF.

The CDR3 coding sequence is TGTGCCAGCAGTGACGGAGTGAGGTACACTGAAGCTTTCTTT. This translates into CASSDGVRYTEAFF. This chain joins TRBV6-1 and TRBJ1-1; D is unresolved. Trimming stripped 3 bases from V and 3 bases from J, with 11 bases between. The V gene's germline CDR1 is MNHNS and CDR2 SASEGT. The CDR3 length is 14 residues.

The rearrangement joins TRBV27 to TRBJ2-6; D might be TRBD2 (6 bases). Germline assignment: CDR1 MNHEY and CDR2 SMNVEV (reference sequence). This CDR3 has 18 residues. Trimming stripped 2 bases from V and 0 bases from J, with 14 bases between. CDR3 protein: CASSLVLAGSSGANVLTF. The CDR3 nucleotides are TGTGCCAGCAGTTTAGTACTGGCGGGAAGCTCTGGGGCCAACGTCCTGACTTTC.

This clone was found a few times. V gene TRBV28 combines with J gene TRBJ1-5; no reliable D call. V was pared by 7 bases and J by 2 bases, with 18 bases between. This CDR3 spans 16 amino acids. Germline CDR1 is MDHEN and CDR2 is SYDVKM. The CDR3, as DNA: TGTGCCAGCAAATACTCGAGCTGGAGGGGCAATCAGCCCCAGCATTTT. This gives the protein CASKYSSWRGNQPQHF.

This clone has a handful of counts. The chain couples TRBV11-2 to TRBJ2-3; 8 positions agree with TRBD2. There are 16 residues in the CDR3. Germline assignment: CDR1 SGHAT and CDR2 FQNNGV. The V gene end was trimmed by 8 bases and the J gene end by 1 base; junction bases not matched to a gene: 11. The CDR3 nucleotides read TGTGCCAGCGACCGAGGGGCGGGAGGCCGCACAGATACGCAGTATTTT. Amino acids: CASDRGAGGRTDTQYF.

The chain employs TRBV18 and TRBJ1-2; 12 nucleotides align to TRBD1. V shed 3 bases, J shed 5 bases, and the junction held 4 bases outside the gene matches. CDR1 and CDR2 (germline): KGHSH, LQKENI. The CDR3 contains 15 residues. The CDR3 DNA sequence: TGTGCCAGCTCACCGGGACAGGGGGCGCGGTATGGCTACACCTTC. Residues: CASSPGQGARYGYTF.

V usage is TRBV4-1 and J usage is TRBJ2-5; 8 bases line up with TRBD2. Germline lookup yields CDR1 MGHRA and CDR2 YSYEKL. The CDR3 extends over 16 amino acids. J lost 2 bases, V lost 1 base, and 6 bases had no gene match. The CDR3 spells CASSQGLAGPQETQYF. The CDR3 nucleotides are TGCGCCAGCAGCCAAGGCTTAGCGGGGCCTCAAGAGACCCAGTACTTC.

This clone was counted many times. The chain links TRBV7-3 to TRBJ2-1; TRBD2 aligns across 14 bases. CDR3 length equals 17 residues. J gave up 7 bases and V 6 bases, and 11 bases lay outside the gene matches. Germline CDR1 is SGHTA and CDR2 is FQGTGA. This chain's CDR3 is CASRPPGTSGSGNEQFF. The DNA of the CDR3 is TGTGCCAGCAGGCCCCCGGGGACTAGCGGGAGTGGTAATGAGCAGTTCTTC.

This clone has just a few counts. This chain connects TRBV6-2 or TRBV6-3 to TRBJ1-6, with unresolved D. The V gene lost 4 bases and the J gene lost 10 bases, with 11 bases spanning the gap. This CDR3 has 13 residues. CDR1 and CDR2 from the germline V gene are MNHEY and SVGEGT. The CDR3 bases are TGTGCCAGCAGTTTCTGGGAGCGGTCACCCCTCCACTTT. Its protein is CASSFWERSPLHF.

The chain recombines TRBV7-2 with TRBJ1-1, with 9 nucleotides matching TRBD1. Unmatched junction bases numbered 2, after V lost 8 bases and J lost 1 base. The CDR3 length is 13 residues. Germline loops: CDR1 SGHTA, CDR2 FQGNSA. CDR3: CASHRGPNTEAFF. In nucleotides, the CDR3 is TGTGCCAGCCACAGGGGGCCGAACACTGAAGCTTTCTTT.

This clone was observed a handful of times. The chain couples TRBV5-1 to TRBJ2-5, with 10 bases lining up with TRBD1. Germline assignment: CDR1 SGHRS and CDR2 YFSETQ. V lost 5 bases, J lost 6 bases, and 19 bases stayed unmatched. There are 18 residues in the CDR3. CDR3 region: CASSFVSPGTGVEKTQYF. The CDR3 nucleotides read TGCGCCAGCAGTTTCGTCTCCCCTGGGACAGGGGTTGAAAAGACCCAGTACTTC.

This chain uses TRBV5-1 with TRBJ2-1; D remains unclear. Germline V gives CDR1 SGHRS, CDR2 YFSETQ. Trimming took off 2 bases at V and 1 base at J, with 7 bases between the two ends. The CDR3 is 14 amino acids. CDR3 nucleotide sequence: TGCGCCAGCAGCTTAACGGTATCCTACAATGAGCAGTTCTTC. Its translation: CASSLTVSYNEQFF. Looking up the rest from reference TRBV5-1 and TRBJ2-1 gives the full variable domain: KAGVTQTPRYLIKTRGQQVTLSCSPISGHRSVSWYQQTPGQGLQFLFEYFSETQRNKGNFPGRFSGRQFSNSRSEMNVSTLELGDSALYLCASSLTVSYNEQFFGPGTRLTVL.

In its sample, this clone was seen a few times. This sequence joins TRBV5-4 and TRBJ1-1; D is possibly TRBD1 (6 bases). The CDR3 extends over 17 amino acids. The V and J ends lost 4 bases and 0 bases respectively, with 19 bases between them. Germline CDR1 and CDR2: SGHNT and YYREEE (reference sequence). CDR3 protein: CASSPGGGQGVNTEAFF. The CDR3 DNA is TGTGCCAGCAGCCCGGGGGGGGGCCAAGGGGTGAACACTGAAGCTTTCTTT.

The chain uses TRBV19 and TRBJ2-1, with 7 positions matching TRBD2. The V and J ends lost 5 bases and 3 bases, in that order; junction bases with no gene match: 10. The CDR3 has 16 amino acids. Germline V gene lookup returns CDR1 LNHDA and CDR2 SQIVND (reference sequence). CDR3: CASSRVSRDYYNEQFF. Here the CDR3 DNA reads TGTGCCAGTAGTCGAGTTTCCAGGGACTACTACAATGAGCAGTTCTTC.

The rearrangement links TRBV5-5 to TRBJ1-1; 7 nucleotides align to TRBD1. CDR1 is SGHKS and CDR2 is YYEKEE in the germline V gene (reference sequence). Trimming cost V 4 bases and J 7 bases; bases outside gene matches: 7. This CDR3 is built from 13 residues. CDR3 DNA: TGTGCCAGCAGCCGGGTAAGGGACAGTGAAGCTTTCTTT. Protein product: CASSRVRDSEAFF.

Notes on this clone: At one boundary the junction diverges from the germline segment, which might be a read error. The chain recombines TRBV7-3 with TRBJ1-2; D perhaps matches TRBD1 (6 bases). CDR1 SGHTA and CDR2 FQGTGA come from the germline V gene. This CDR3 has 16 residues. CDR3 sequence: CASSLTGGAANYGYTF. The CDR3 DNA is TGTGCCAGCAGCCTAACCGGGGGGGCTGCTAACTATGGCTACACCTTC.

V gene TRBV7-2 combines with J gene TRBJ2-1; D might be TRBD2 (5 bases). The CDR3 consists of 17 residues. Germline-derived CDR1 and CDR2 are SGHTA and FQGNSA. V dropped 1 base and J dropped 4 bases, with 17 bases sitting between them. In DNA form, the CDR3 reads TGTGCCAGCAGCTTAGGTGGGTGGGAGCCGTCTTACAATGAGCAGTTCTTC. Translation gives CASSLGGWEPSYNEQFF.

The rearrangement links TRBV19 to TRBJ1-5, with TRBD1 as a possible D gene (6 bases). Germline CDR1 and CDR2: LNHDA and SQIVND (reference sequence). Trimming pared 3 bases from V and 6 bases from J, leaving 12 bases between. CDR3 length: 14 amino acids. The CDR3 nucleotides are TGTGCCAGTAGTATCAACAGGGACCGTCAGCCCCAGCATTTT. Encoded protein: CASSINRDRQPQHF.